This T cell receptor (beta chain) was recorded in a study of shared T cell receptors in the human thymus. Assay: immunoSEQ multiplex PCR; the TCRdb copy retains only in-frame clones and omits some. The table lists 600,000 or so clones, approximately 87% of them singletons. This sample was also put to use in a study of human thymus T cells. From that study: Healthy Finnish infants undergoing corrective surgery for congenital heart defects provided the donor material. Thymus pieces cut out during corrective heart surgery were the tissue that was used. Thymic and blood repertoires appeared to display a bias in their usage of V and J genes. Thymic repertoires overlap heavily among unrelated individuals, related research has reported.

The source material was thymocytes. The TCR originated in a boy younger than two with a congenital heart defect.

The CDR3 spells CASSTSAADNEQFF. The CDR3 region has the DNA TGTGCCAGTAGTACTAGCGCGGCGGACAATGAGCAGTTCTTC. The genes are TRBV19 and TRBJ2-1; D is perhaps TRBD2 (6 bases). This CDR3 comprises 14 residues. The V end was cut by 4 bases, the J end by 5 bases, with 12 bases between. Germline V gene data show CDR1 as LNHDA and CDR2 as SQIVND (reference sequence).